This T cell receptor (beta chain) was captured in a study of blood T cell repertoires in COVID-19. In the original workflow: It was from reference gene primer amplification that nucleated cell counts were estimated. This table comes from immunoSEQ multiplex PCR, and its TCRdb copy is limited to in-frame clones, with some not included. That table furnishes V, J and clone size, whereas the DNA furnished D and trimming. Of a few hundred thousand clones listed, more than 70% are singletons. This CDR3 comprises 17 residues. V lost 4 bases and J lost 0, with 18 bases in between. Germline V gene sequence: CDR1 MGHRA, CDR2 YSYEKL.

This TCR was recovered from a woman aged 35 to 49 with acute COVID-19. Sequencing was carried out using PBMCs or T cells enriched from blood (not recorded which). This sequence joins TRBV4-1 and TRBJ1-1, with TRBD1 as a possible D gene (6 bases). In DNA, the CDR3 is TGCGCCAGCAGCCTTGGTGGCGGGGGGGGCATGAACACTGAAGCTTTCTTT. This sequence encodes CASSLGGGGGMNTEAFF.